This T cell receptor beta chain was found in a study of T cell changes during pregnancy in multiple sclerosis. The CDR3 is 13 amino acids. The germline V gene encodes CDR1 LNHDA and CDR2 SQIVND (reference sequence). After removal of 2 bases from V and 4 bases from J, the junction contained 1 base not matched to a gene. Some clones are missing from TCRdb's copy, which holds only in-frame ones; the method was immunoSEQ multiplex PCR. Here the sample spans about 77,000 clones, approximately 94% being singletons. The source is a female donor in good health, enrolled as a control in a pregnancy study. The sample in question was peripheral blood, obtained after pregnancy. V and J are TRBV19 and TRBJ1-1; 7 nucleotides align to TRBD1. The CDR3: CASSIRGLTEAFF. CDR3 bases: TGTGCCAGTAGTATAAGGGGGCTCACTGAAGCTTTCTTT.